A single sample is the source of the 29 T cell receptor beta chains below, sequenced in a study of shared clonotypes between healthy human individuals (dated by TCRdb to about 2020). Receptor libraries were prepared by the immunoSEQ multiplex PCR assay. The table was pulled from immuneACCESS by TCRdb, which kept in-frame rearrangements only. Such tables lose some clones; where checked, under half of the loss comes from unresolved V genes, and the rest has no known cause. The sample includes some 1.5 million clones, with roughly 98% observed a single time. Less than 0.55% of the sample rests with the top ten. The sample comprised naive CD4+ T cells sorted from blood. The sample's cell subset or site label, in plain terms: CD45RA+ positively selected. The receptors here all came from a man aged 25 to 40 in good health.

This clone was recorded only once. The chain employs TRBV14 and TRBJ2-2; 7 bases are shared with TRBD2. Trimming removed 2 bases from V and 3 bases from J; junction bases left unmatched: 9. The CDR3 sequence is 17 residues long. Germline-derived CDR1 and CDR2 are SGHDN and FVKESK. The CDR3 protein is CASSQNVLAEYTGELFF. The DNA of the CDR3 is TGTGCCAGCAGCCAAAATGTCCTAGCGGAGTACACCGGGGAGCTGTTTTTT.

This chain joins TRBV29-1 and TRBJ2-1, with 8 bases matching TRBD1. The CDR3 covers 11 residues. In germline, CDR1 is SQVTM, CDR2 ANQGSEA. The J segment lost 6 bases and the V segment lost 7 bases, leaving 2 bases of the junction unmatched. The CDR3 nucleotides are TGCAGCGCCGGACAGGGCAATGAGCAGTTCTTC. This sequence encodes CSAGQGNEQFF.

For the CDR3, the DNA is TGTGCCAGCTTCGGGCTAGCGGGTTCGAATGAGCAGTTCTTC. Its protein product is CASFGLAGSNEQFF. The V gene is TRBV2, the J gene TRBJ2-1, with 8 nucleotides matching TRBD2. The CDR3 has 14 residues. Germline V gives CDR1 SNHLY, CDR2 FYNNEI. V was clipped by 8 bases and J by 7 bases; unmatched bases: 10. Full variable domain (rest looked up from reference TRBV2 and TRBJ2-1): EPEVTQTPSHQVTQMGQEVILRCVPISNHLYFYWYRQILGQKVEFLVSFYNNEISEKSEIFDDQFSVERPDGSNFTLKIRSTKLEDSAMYFCASFGLAGSNEQFFGPGTRLTVL.

The J gene is TRBJ2-3, the V gene TRBV6-4; D may be TRBD2 (7 bases). CDR1 and CDR2 from the germline V gene are MRHNA and SNTAGT. This CDR3 is built from 15 residues. Trimming removed 4 bases at V and 1 base at J, with 12 bases between. The CDR3 loop reads CASSAAGAGTDTQYF. CDR3 bases: TGTGCCAGCAGTGCCGCGGGGGCGGGCACAGATACGCAGTATTTT.

This chain uses TRBV7-8 with TRBJ2-5, with TRBD2 identical over 9 bases. Trimming cost V 5 bases and J 4 bases; bases outside gene matches: 11. Germline V gene data show CDR1 as SGHVS and CDR2 as FQNEAQ. The CDR3 totals 16 residues. CDR3 in DNA: TGTGCCAGCAGCCCAAGGGGGCGGGAGGGCGCAGAGACCCAGTACTTC. Protein: CASSPRGREGAETQYF. The full variable domain, completed using reference TRBV7-8 and TRBJ2-5, is GAGVSQSPRYKVAKRGQDVALRCDPISGHVSLFWYQQALGQGPEFLTYFQNEAQLDKSGLPSDRFFAERPEGSVSTLKIQRTQQEDSAVYLCASSPRGREGAETQYFGPGTRLLVL.

The CDR3 sequence: CASSMHRGNNEQFF. CDR3 DNA: TGTGCCAGCAGTATGCATCGGGGAAATAATGAGCAGTTCTTC. The chain recombines TRBV6-6 with TRBJ2-1; a possible D gene is TRBD2 (5 bases). The V end was cut by 5 bases, the J end by 7 bases, with 15 bases between. The germline V gene has CDR1 MNHNY and CDR2 SVGAGI (reference sequence). The CDR3 extends over 14 amino acids.

The chain links TRBV18 to TRBJ1-1, with a possible D match to TRBD1 (6 bases). With 6 bases removed from V and 3 bases from J, the gap between germline ends came to 11 bases. Germline V lookup: CDR1 KGHSH, CDR2 LQKENI. The CDR3 length is 13 residues. The chain's CDR3 is CASSQEGDTEAFF. As DNA, the CDR3 is TGTGCCAGCTCTCAAGAGGGGGACACTGAAGCTTTCTTT.

This sequence joins TRBV5-1 and TRBJ2-3; 10 bases are a match to TRBD2. The germline V gene has CDR1 SGHRS and CDR2 YFSETQ. The CDR3 totals 18 residues. V was clipped by 0 bases and J by 2 bases; unmatched bases: 9. CDR3 residues: CASSLGLAGMLPTDTQYF. CDR3 sequence (DNA): TGCGCCAGCAGCTTGGGACTAGCGGGTATGCTACCCACAGATACGCAGTATTTT.

The chain employs TRBV10-3 and TRBJ2-3; 11 bases are shared with TRBD2. This CDR3 has 15 amino acids. Germline-derived CDR1 and CDR2 are ENHRY and SYGVKD. The J segment lost 2 bases and the V segment lost 4 bases, leaving 2 bases of the junction unmatched. The CDR3 bases are TGTGCCATCAGTGGGACTAGCGGGTACACAGATACGCAGTATTTT. This gives the protein CAISGTSGYTDTQYF.

This clone was picked up one time. The rearrangement links TRBV4-3 to TRBJ2-7; 9 positions agree with TRBD1. There are 17 residues in the CDR3. After removal of 4 bases from V and 1 base from J, the junction contained 11 bases not matched to a gene. Germline V lookup: CDR1 LGHNA, CDR2 YSLEER. CDR3 protein: CASSLASSGTGSYEQYF. CDR3 nucleotide sequence: TGCGCCAGCAGCCTAGCGTCTTCCGGGACAGGGTCCTACGAGCAGTACTTC.

This chain joins TRBV5-1 and TRBJ2-6; D not certain. The CDR3 length is 14 residues. The V gene's germline CDR1 is SGHRS and CDR2 YFSETQ. Between the trimmed V and J ends, which lost 5 bases and 0 bases, there was a span of 6 bases. The CDR3 spells CASSRTSGANVLTF. CDR3 in DNA: TGCGCCAGCAGTAGGACCTCTGGGGCCAACGTCCTGACTTTC.

This rearrangement joins TRBV7-9 to TRBJ2-7, with 7 bases fitting TRBD1. The germline CDR1 and CDR2 sequences are SEHNR and FQNEAQ (reference sequence). This CDR3 has 15 residues. V was pared by 3 bases and J by 0 bases, with 5 bases of the junction left unmatched. CDR3 coding DNA: TGTGCCAGCAGCTTTAAGGACAGGAGCTCCTACGAGCAGTACTTC. Protein sequence: CASSFKDRSSYEQYF.

This chain joins TRBV11-2 and TRBJ2-3; D perhaps matches TRBD1 (6 bases). The CDR3 consists of 15 residues. The germline V gene has CDR1 SGHAT and CDR2 FQNNGV. The ends were cut back, 5 bases at V and 6 bases at J, with 18 bases in the middle. DNA of the CDR3: TGTGCCAGCAGCGTCGAATCGACAGGAAGGGATACGCAGTATTTT. Its translation is CASSVESTGRDTQYF.

This sequence joins TRBV5-1 and TRBJ2-7; maybe TRBD1 (7 bases). The CDR3 length is 14 residues. CDR1 is SGHRS and CDR2 is YFSETQ in the germline V gene. Trimming pared 2 bases from V and 2 bases from J, leaving 11 bases between. The DNA for the CDR3 is TGCGCCAGCAGCTTCGGAGGGGGCCCCTACGAGCAGTACTTC. This translates into CASSFGGGPYEQYF. Based on the CDR3 plus reference TRBV5-1 and TRBJ2-7, the full variable domain is KAGVTQTPRYLIKTRGQQVTLSCSPISGHRSVSWYQQTPGQGLQFLFEYFSETQRNKGNFPGRFSGRQFSNSRSEMNVSTLELGDSALYLCASSFGGGPYEQYFGPGTRLTVT.

V gene TRBV6-5 combines with J gene TRBJ2-5; a weak D match, TRBD1 (5 bases). V was shortened by 0 bases and J by 1 base, with 12 bases between the two germline ends. The CDR3 length is 16 residues. Germline V CDR1 and CDR2: MNHEY, SVGAGI. CDR3 DNA: TGTGCCAGCAGTTACTCCGGTTTAAGGGGCCAAGAGACCCAGTACTTC. Protein sequence: CASSYSGLRGQETQYF.

The chain couples TRBV10-3 to TRBJ2-6; D is possibly TRBD1 (5 bases). CDR3 length: 14 amino acids. The V end lost 7 bases, the J end lost 1 base, and 8 bases lay between the germline ends. The germline CDR1 and CDR2 sequences are ENHRY and SYGVKD. CDR3 DNA: TGTGCCATCATGAAGGGGTCTGGGGCCAACGTCCTGACTTTC. Protein sequence: CAIMKGSGANVLTF.

V usage is TRBV2 and J usage is TRBJ2-7, with D tentatively TRBD2 (6 bases). Germline V gene data show CDR1 as SNHLY and CDR2 as FYNNEI. The CDR3 has 15 amino acids. The V gene lost 4 bases and the J gene lost 0 bases, with 13 bases spanning the gap. CDR3 region: CASSGPGASSYEQYF. Here the CDR3 DNA reads TGTGCCAGCAGTGGGCCGGGAGCGAGCTCCTACGAGCAGTACTTC.

The chain joins TRBV13 to TRBJ2-3, with D perhaps matching TRBD1 or TRBD2 (5 bases each). There are 16 residues in the CDR3. CDR1 and CDR2 from the germline V gene are PRHDT and FYEKMQ (reference sequence). Trimming shortened V by 3 bases and J by 0 bases, and 13 bases separated the two germline ends. CDR3 sequence (DNA): TGTGCCAGCAGCTTCTTGAGGGGACCCAGCACAGATACGCAGTATTTT. Encoded protein: CASSFLRGPSTDTQYF.

This clone appeared once. The chain is built from TRBV15 and TRBJ1-5; the D gene is possibly TRBD1 (5 bases). V lost 0 bases and J 0 bases, leaving 12 bases between the germline ends. Germline CDR1 and CDR2: LNHNV and YYDKDF (reference sequence). The CDR3 length is 17 residues. The CDR3 loop reads CATSRDRGRDSNQPQHF. CDR3 sequence (DNA): TGTGCCACCAGCAGAGATCGCGGCAGGGATAGCAATCAGCCCCAGCATTTT.

This rearrangement joins TRBV5-1 to TRBJ2-1; 8 nucleotides agree with TRBD1. The ends lost 0 bases at V and 6 bases at J; junction bases unmatched: 11. CDR3 size: 17 residues. The germline V gene has CDR1 SGHRS and CDR2 YFSETQ. The CDR3 reads CASSLVHGTGVGNEQFF. For the CDR3, the DNA is TGCGCCAGCAGCTTGGTCCATGGGACAGGAGTGGGCAATGAGCAGTTCTTC.

V gene TRBV5-1 combines with J gene TRBJ2-7; perhaps D is TRBD1 or TRBD2 (5 bases each). V dropped 3 bases and J dropped 1 base, with 11 bases sitting between them. Looked up from germline, CDR1 is SGHRS and CDR2 is YFSETQ. The CDR3 is 14 amino acids. The CDR3 sequence is CASSSGAGSYEQYF. In nucleotides, the CDR3 is TGCGCCAGCAGCTCCGGGGCAGGGTCCTACGAGCAGTACTTC. The entire variable domain, with the rest obtained from reference TRBV5-1 and TRBJ2-7, is as follows: KAGVTQTPRYLIKTRGQQVTLSCSPISGHRSVSWYQQTPGQGLQFLFEYFSETQRNKGNFPGRFSGRQFSNSRSEMNVSTLELGDSALYLCASSSGAGSYEQYFGPGTRLTVT.

V is TRBV11-3 and J is TRBJ2-7, with 8 bases matching TRBD1. This CDR3 has 12 residues. CDR1 SGHNT and CDR2 YENEEA come from the germline V gene. Trimming cost V 5 bases and J 6 bases; bases outside gene matches: 3. The CDR3 DNA follows: TGTGCCAGCAGCGCCGGGACAGGCGAGCAGTACTTC. Translated, it gives CASSAGTGEQYF.

This clone has just one count. Other DNA sequences in this specimen translate into the identical CDR3. The chain employs TRBV18 and TRBJ2-7, with D unresolved. V dropped 0 bases and J dropped 4 bases, with 10 bases sitting between them. The CDR3 is 14 residues long. Germline lookup yields CDR1 KGHSH and CDR2 LQKENI. The CDR3 DNA sequence: TGTGCCAGCTCACCACCGTCTGTATCTTACGAGCAGTACTTC. Its protein is CASSPPSVSYEQYF.

The rearrangement joins TRBV14 to TRBJ2-5; D is uncertain. The CDR3 has 17 residues. Germline CDR1 SGHDN, CDR2 FVKESK. V shed 3 bases and J shed 2 bases, with 19 bases lying between them. The CDR3 bases are TGTGCCAGCAGCCAGGCCCGTTCTCGGTGGGGACAAGAGACCCAGTACTTC. Residues: CASSQARSRWGQETQYF.

This clone is a singleton in its sample. J is TRBJ2-5 and V is TRBV11-2; maybe TRBD2 (6 bases). V lost 5 bases and J lost 1, with 8 bases in between. CDR1 SGHAT and CDR2 FQNNGV come from the germline V gene. The CDR3 length is 13 residues. The CDR3 here is CASSRSGQETQYF. Here the CDR3 DNA reads TGTGCCAGCAGCCGTAGCGGCCAAGAGACCCAGTACTTC.

This chain's CDR3 is CASRGGLAGVSYNEQFF. The CDR3 DNA reads as TGTGCCAGCAGGGGGGGCCTAGCGGGAGTCTCCTACAATGAGCAGTTCTTC. J is TRBJ2-1 and V is TRBV2; 10 bases map to TRBD2. This CDR3 region has 17 residues. Germline V gene lookup returns CDR1 SNHLY and CDR2 FYNNEI. The trim removed 6 bases at V and 0 bases at J, leaving 8 bases unmatched.

The chain is built from TRBV10-2 and TRBJ1-2; D uncertain. There are 12 residues in the CDR3. Looked up from germline, CDR1 is WSHSY and CDR2 is SAAADI. Trimming pared 3 bases from V and 8 bases from J, leaving 10 bases between. The CDR3 nucleotides are TGCGCCAGCAGTGACTACCTGACGGGCTACACCTTC. The encoded protein is CASSDYLTGYTF.

The chain combines TRBV5-1 with TRBJ2-7; TRBD1 matches 11 bases. Germline V CDR1 and CDR2: SGHRS, YFSETQ. CDR3 length equals 16 residues. The ends lost 0 bases at V and 5 bases at J; junction bases unmatched: 7. The DNA of the CDR3 is TGCGCCAGCAGCTTGGAGGCTCGGACAGGGGGCAACGAGCAGTACTTC. It yields the protein CASSLEARTGGNEQYF.

This clone was counted a single time. This chain connects TRBV29-1 to TRBJ1-2; D gene uncertain. V lost 3 bases to trimming and J lost 4 bases, with 9 bases between them. The CDR3 totals 12 residues. The germline V gene has CDR1 SQVTM and CDR2 ANQGSEA. The CDR3 protein is CSVEVQVYGYTF. For the CDR3, the DNA is TGCAGCGTTGAGGTCCAGGTCTATGGCTACACCTTC.